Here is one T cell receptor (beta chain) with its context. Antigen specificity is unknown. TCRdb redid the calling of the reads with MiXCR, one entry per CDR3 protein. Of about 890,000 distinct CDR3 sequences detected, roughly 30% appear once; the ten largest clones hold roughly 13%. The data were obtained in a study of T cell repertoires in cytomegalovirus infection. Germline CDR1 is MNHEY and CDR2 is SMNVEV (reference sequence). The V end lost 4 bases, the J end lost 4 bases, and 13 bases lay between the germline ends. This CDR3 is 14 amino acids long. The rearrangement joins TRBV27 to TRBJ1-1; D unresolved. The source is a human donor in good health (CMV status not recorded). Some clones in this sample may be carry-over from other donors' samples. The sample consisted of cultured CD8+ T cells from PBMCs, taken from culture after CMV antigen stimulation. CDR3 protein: CASSSLPTGTEAFF. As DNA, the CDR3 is TGTGCCAGCAGTTCCCTGCCGACTGGCACTGAAGCTTTCTTT.